This entry features one TCR beta chain sequence. This clonotype was seen many times. Its antigen specificity is not known. Per-nucleotide qualities are absent, and no much larger clonotype sits a single base away. PBMCs were isolated by Ficoll-Paque density gradient centrifugation. The data were obtained in a study of T-cell memory formation after mild COVID-19 (dated by TCRdb to the early 2020s). With respect to the entire study: Most TCR sequence clusters were specific to one of the two donors. In a couple of donors, T-cell clones that expanded and contracted after mild COVID-19 were tracked by sequencing TCRalpha and TCRbeta repertoires over time. Two young, previously healthy adult volunteers made up the cohort, one male and one female.

Sequencer: Illumina NovaSeq 6000. TCRalpha and TCRbeta cDNA libraries were constructed by 5'RACE with constant-segment primers, with sample barcodes and unique molecular identifiers being introduced. Trizol reagent was used to extract RNA from every sample. Amplification of the libraries took two PCR steps, and the second step added a second sample barcode plus Illumina TruSeq adapters. The libraries were sequenced on an Illumina NovaSeq using 2 x 150 bp paired-end reads. Regarding the original processing steps: With migec v1.2.7, reads were demultiplexed and then collapsed into UMI-guided consensus sequences. Using mixcr v2.1.11, UMI consensuses were aligned to TRA and TRB V and J templates and then assembled into clonotypes. Clonotypes were classified as expanded or contracted when called significant by both edgeR and NoisET, with noise models trained on biological replicates. For edgeR calls, a false discovery rate-adjusted p below 0.01 and a log2 fold-change threshold of 1 were applied. As an exploratory analysis of dynamics, max-normalized trajectories of the 1000 most abundant clonotypes were examined with PCA combined with hierarchical clustering. The CD4 or CD8 phenotype of responding clones was assigned using the separately sequenced CD4+ and CD8+ repertoires. Using fastp trimming at Q25 and MiXCR clonotype assembly, TCRdb reanalyzed the public sequencing data and kept in-frame beta chains. Identical CDR3 protein sequences are pooled into one entry, listed with their most common genes and DNA. Clone size and V and J calls follow TCRdb, not the original study. In all, the sample holds roughly 450,000 distinct CDR3 sequences, and around a sixth of those were seen once. The ten largest clones add up to around an eighth of the sample.

Taken from cysteine to phenylalanine, the CDR3 has 14 residues. Here the CDR3 DNA is all that survives: 42 bases in frame from base 1. V and J lose 6 bases and 5 bases, and a span of 16 bases separates them. The research as a whole found: Contracting CD4+ clones appeared mostly in the CM and EM memory subsets, whereas CD8+ clones were enriched in EMRA. Some responding clones were detected in pre-infection memory, suggesting pre-existing cross-reactive memory T cells joined the SARS-CoV-2 response. From day 15 to 85, contracting clones showed balanced CD4/CD8 phenotypes, whereas a second wave of clones that expanded from day 15 to 37 leaned towards CD4+. The second-wave clones that peaked on day 37 were not confirmed to be SARS-CoV-2 specific. The study covered only a couple of mild cases, and larger cohorts including severe cases with pre-infection samples were considered necessary.

The TCR originated in an adult woman who had mild COVID-19 (a few samples of this study predate the infection). The sample titles of this study are shuffled in the database, so cell type and time point are left out; the donor was told from shared clones. The sample consisted of PBMCs or a T cell subset sorted from them (not recorded which). Recombination connected TRBV12-3 or TRBV12-4 to TRBJ2-5; the D element could tentatively be TRBD1 or TRBD2, as 5 bases agree for each. The DNA sequence reads TGTGCCAGCAGCCGAGGAAGTGGGGGTGAGACCCAGTACTTC. The encoded protein is CASSRGSGGETQYF.